The entry below gives a single TCR beta chain sequence along with its context. Generated by immunoSEQ multiplex PCR, the TCRdb table keeps only in-frame clones and is missing some. The sample has 150,000 to 200,000 clones, more than 80% seen once. Germline values: CDR1 SGHAT, CDR2 FQNNGV. V shed 5 bases, J shed 2 bases, and the junction held 8 bases outside the gene matches. CDR3 length: 16 residues. The entry originates in a study of cytomegalovirus exposure and HLA in healthy donors. This clonotype originated in a young man in good health and CMV-seropositive. Sequenced material: PBMCs. J is TRBJ2-1 and V is TRBV11-2; the match to TRBD2 covers 8 bases. DNA of the CDR3: TGTGCCAGCAGCCCCGGACTAGCCGGAGCCTACAATGAGCAGTTCTTC. As protein: CASSPGLAGAYNEQFF.